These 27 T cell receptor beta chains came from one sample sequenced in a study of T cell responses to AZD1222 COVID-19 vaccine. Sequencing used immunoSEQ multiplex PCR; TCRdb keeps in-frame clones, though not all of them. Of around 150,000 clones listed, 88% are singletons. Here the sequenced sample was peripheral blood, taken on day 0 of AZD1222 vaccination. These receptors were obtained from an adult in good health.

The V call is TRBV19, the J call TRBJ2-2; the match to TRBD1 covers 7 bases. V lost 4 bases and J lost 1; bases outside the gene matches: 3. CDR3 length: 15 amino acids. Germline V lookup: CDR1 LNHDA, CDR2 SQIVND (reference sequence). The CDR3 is CASSRQGGNTGELFF. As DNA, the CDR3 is TGTGCCAGTAGTAGACAGGGCGGGAACACCGGGGAGCTGTTTTTT. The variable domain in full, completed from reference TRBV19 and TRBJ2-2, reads DGGITQSPKYLFRKEGQNVTLSCEQNLNHDAMYWYRQDPGQGLRLIYYSQIVNDFQKGDIAEGYSVSREKKESFPLTVTSAQKNPTAFYLCASSRQGGNTGELFFGEGSRLTVL.

The CDR3 DNA is TGTGCCAGCAGCGTAGCTCAGGGGTGGGGCTACACCTTC. This sequence encodes CASSVAQGWGYTF. The chain employs TRBV9 and TRBJ1-2; perhaps TRBD1 as D (6 bases). Germline CDR1 and CDR2: SGDLS and YYNGEE. The length of the CDR3 is 13 residues. Trimming removed 0 bases at V and 8 bases at J, with 11 bases between.

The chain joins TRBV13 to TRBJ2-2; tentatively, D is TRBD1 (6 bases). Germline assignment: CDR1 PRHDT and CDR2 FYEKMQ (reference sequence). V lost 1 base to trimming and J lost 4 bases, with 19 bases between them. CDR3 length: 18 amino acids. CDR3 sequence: CASSLEGRAGVRTGELFF. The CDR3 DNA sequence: TGTGCCAGCAGCTTAGAAGGTCGGGCAGGGGTACGCACCGGGGAGCTGTTTTTT.

CDR3 in DNA: TGCAGCGTTGAAGATCCAGACAGGGACTACGAGCAGTACTTC. Translating it yields CSVEDPDRDYEQYF. The chain uses TRBV29-1 and TRBJ2-7, with 7 bases aligning to TRBD1. The length of the CDR3 is 14 residues. Trimming cost V 0 bases and J 3 bases; bases outside gene matches: 5. The germline CDR1 and CDR2 sequences are SQVTM and ANQGSEA.

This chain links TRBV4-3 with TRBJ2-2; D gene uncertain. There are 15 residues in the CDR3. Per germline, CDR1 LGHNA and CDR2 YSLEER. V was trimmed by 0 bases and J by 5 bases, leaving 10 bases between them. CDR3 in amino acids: CASSQELTGTGELFF. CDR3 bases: TGCGCCAGCAGCCAAGAGCTGACCGGGACCGGGGAGCTGTTTTTT.

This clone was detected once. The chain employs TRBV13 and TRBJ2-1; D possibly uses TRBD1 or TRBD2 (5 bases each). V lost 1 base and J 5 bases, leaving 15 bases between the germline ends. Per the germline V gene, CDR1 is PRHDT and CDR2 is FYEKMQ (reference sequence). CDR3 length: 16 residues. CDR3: CASSLVPERGDNEQFF. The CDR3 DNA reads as TGTGCCAGCAGCTTAGTTCCAGAGAGAGGGGACAATGAGCAGTTCTTC.

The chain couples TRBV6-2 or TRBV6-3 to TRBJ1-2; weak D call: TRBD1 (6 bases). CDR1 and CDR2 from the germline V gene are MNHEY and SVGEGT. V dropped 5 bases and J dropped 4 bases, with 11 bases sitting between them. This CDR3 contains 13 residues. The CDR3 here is CASSNGQTYGYTF. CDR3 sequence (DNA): TGTGCCAGCAGTAATGGACAGACCTATGGCTACACCTTC.

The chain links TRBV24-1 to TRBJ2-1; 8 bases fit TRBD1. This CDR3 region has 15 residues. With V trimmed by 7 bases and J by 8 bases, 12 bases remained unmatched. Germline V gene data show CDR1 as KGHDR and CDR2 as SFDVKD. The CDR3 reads CATSPGGTGIYEQFF. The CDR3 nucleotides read TGTGCCACCAGCCCAGGGGGCACGGGAATCTATGAGCAGTTCTTC.

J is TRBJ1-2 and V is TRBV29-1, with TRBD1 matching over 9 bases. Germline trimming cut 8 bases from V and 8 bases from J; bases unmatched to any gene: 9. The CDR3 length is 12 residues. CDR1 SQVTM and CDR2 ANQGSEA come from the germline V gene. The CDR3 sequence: CSTRQGDPGYTF. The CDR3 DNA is TGCAGCACCCGACAGGGGGATCCGGGCTACACCTTC.

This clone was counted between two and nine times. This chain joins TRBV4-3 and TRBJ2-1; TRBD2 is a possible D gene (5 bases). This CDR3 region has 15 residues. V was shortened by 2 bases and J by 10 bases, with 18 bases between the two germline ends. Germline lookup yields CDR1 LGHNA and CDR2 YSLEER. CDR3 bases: TGCGCCAGCAGCCAAACCGACCTAGCCCTCAACGAGCAGTTCTTC. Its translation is CASSQTDLALNEQFF.

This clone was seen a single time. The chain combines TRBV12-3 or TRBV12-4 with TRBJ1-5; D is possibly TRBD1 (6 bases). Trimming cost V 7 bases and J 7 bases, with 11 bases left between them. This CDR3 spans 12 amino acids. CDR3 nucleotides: TGTGCCAGCACCTCAGGGGTACAGCCCCAGCATTTT. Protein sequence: CASTSGVQPQHF.

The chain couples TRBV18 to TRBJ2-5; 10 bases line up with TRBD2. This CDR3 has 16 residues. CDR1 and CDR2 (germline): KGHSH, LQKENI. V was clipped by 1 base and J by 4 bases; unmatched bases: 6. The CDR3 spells CASSPRPSGRGETQYF. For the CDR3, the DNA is TGTGCCAGCTCACCACGACCTAGCGGGAGAGGAGAGACCCAGTACTTC.

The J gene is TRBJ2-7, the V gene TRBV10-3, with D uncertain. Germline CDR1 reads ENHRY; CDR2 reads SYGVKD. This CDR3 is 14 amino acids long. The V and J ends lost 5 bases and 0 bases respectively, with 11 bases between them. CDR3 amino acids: CAISSRTGSYEQYF. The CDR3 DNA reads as TGTGCCATCAGTTCCCGGACGGGCTCCTACGAGCAGTACTTC.

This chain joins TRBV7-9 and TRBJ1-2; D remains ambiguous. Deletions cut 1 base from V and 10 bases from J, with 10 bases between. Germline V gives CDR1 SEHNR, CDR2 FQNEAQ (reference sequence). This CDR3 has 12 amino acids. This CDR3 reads CASSLVVGDYTF. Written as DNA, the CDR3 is TGTGCCAGCAGCTTAGTGGTCGGTGACTACACCTTC. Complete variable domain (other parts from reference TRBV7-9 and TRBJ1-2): DTGVSQNPRHKITKRGQNVTFRCDPISEHNRLYWYRQTLGQGPEFLTYFQNEAQLEKSRLLSDRFSAERPKGSFSTLEIQRTEQGDSAMYLCASSLVVGDYTFGSGTRLTVV.

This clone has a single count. CDR3 protein: CASSYTGQVTHEQYF. The CDR3 nucleotides read TGTGCCAGCAGTTACACCGGACAGGTCACCCACGAGCAGTACTTC. The V and J genes are TRBV6-6 and TRBJ2-7; 7 bases are shared with TRBD1. J lost 5 bases, V lost 2 bases, and 9 bases had no gene match. Per germline, CDR1 MNHNY and CDR2 SVGAGI (reference sequence). This CDR3 contains 15 residues.

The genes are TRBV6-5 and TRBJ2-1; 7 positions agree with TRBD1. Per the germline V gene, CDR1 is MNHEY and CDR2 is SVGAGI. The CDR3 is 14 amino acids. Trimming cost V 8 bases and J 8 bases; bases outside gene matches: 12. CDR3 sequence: CASHQGEQEYEQFF. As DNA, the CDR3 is TGTGCCAGCCATCAGGGGGAGCAAGAATATGAGCAGTTCTTC.

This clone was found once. CDR3 protein: CASSPTGPAQPQHF. In nucleotides, the CDR3 is TGTGCCAGCAGCCCAACCGGGCCAGCTCAGCCCCAGCATTTT. The V gene is TRBV7-4, the J gene TRBJ1-5; D is unresolved. Germline assignment: CDR1 SGHVT and CDR2 SQSDAQ. CDR3 length: 14 amino acids. V lost 5 bases, J lost 6 bases, and 14 bases lay in between.

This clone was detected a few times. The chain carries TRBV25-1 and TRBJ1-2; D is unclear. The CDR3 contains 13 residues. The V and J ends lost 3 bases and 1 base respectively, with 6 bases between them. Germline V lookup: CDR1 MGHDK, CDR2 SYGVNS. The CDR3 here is CASSEANNYGYTF. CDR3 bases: TGTGCCAGCAGTGAGGCCAATAACTATGGCTACACCTTC.

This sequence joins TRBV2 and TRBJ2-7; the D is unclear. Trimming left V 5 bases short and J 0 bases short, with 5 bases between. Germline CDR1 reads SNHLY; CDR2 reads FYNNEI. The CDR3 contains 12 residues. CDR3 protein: CASSQSSYEQYF. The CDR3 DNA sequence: TGTGCCAGCAGTCAGAGCTCCTACGAGCAGTACTTC.

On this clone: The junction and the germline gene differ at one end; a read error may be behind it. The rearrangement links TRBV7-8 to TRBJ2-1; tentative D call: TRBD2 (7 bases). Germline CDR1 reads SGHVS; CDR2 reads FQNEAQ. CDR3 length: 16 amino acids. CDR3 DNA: TGTGCCAGCAGGTTAGGCCGGGGGGCTTCCTACAATGAGCAGTTCTTC. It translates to CASRLGRGASYNEQFF.

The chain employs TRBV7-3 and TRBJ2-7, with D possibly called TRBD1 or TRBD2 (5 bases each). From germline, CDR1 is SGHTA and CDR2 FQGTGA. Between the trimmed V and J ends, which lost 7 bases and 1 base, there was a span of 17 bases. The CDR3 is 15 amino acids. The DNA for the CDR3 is TGTGCCAGCACCCCCCCCGGGACCCATTCCTACGAGCAGTACTTC. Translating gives CASTPPGTHSYEQYF.

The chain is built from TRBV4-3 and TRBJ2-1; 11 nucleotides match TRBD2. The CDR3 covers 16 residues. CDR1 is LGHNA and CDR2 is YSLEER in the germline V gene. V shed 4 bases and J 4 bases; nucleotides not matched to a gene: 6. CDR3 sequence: CASSPRGLAAYNEQFF. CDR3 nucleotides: TGCGCCAGCAGCCCCAGGGGACTAGCGGCATACAATGAGCAGTTCTTC.

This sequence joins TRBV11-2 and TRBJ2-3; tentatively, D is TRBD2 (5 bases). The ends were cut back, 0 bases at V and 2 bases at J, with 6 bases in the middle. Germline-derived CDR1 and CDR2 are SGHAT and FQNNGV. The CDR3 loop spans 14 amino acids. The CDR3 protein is CASSLDGVTDTQYF. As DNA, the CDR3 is TGTGCCAGCAGCTTAGACGGGGTCACAGATACGCAGTATTTT.

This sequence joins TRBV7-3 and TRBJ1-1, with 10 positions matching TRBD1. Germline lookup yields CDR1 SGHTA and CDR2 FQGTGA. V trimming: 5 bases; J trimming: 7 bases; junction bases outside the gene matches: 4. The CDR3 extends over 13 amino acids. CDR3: CASSMDRGGEAFF. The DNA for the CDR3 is TGTGCCAGCAGCATGGACAGGGGGGGTGAAGCTTTCTTT.

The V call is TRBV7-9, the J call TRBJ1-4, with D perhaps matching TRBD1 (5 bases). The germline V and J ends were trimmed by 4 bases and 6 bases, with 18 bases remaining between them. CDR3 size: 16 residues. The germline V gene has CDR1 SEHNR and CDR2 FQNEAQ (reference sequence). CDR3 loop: CASSSTAGGEYEKLFF. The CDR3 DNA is TGTGCCAGCAGCTCAACCGCTGGGGGGGAGTATGAAAAACTGTTTTTT.

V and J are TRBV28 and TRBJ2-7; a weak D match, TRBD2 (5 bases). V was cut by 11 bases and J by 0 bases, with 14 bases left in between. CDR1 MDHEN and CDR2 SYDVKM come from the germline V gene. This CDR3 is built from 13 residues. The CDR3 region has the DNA TGTGCCGTGCCGGGGATAAGCTCCTACGAGCAGTACTTC. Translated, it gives CAVPGISSYEQYF.

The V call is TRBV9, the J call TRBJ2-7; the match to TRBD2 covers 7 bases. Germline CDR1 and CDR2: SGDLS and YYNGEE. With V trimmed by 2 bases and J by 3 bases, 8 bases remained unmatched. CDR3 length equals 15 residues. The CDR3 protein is CASSVGGTNNYEQYF. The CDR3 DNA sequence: TGTGCCAGCAGCGTGGGAGGGACTAACAACTACGAGCAGTACTTC. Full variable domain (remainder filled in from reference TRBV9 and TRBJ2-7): DSGVTQTPKHLITATGQRVTLRCSPRSGDLSVYWYQQSLDQGLQFLIQYYNGEERAKGNILERFSAQQFPDLHSELNLSSLELGDSALYFCASSVGGTNNYEQYFGPGTRLTVT.